This T cell receptor beta chain was captured by sequencing in a study of CD8+ T cells in alopecia areata. Study-wide results and caveats: Scalp sequencing captures resident alphabeta T cells of normal skin too. Researchers reported that TCR sharing among patients proved less clear than in mice, possibly HLA-linked.

This clone has only a few counts. Its antigen is undetermined. Other DNA variants within this sample encode the same CDR3. Trimming removed 3 bases at V and 0 bases at J, with 6 bases between. Looked up from germline, CDR1 is SEHNR and CDR2 is FQNEAQ (reference sequence). The CDR3 is 13 amino acids. Following extraction, RNA underwent reverse transcription to cDNA, which served as the sequencing template. TCRdb keeps only in-frame clones here, not all; method: immunoSEQ multiplex PCR. In the table there are over 150,000 clones, roughly 56% of which are singletons. V and J are TRBV7-9 and TRBJ2-7; possible D gene TRBD2, 5 bases. Source material: CD8+ T cells sorted from blood. This clonotype was sampled from a human donor in good health. The DNA for the CDR3 is TGTGCCAGCAGCTTCGGGATCTCCTACGAGCAGTACTTC. Amino acids: CASSFGISYEQYF. The full variable domain, completed using reference TRBV7-9 and TRBJ2-7, is DTGVSQNPRHKITKRGQNVTFRCDPISEHNRLYWYRQTLGQGPEFLTYFQNEAQLEKSRLLSDRFSAERPKGSFSTLEIQRTEQGDSAMYLCASSFGISYEQYFGPGTRLTVT.